This T cell receptor beta chain was profiled in a study of long-term antiretroviral therapy in people with HIV. Findings and caveats of the study: Dominating the repertoire at all time points were the clones that expanded before ART. Records did not include ART adherence, viral resistance or therapy changes. Blood dates from the mid-2000s to the late 2010s, possibly under older ART regimens.

On this clone: Its matching antigen is unknown.

Run at survey level, the immunoSEQ assay was version v3.0. Each sample had sequencing targeting roughly 40,000-55,000 T-cell genomes. Sequencing used immunoSEQ multiplex PCR; TCRdb keeps in-frame clones, though not all of them. The data show some 34,000 clones, more than 75% seen once. This CDR3 region has 15 residues. Germline V gene sequence: CDR1 KGHSH, CDR2 LQKENI. Trimming left V 2 bases short and J 7 bases short, with 17 bases between. The sequences come from unsorted PBMCs, collected 1.9 years after starting antiretroviral therapy. This chain joins TRBV18 and TRBJ1-1; no clear D. The receptor comes from a man younger than 35 with HIV. This CDR3 reads CASSPRGPTFGEAFF. Here the CDR3 DNA reads TGTGCCAGCTCACCAAGAGGCCCTACGTTCGGTGAAGCTTTCTTT.